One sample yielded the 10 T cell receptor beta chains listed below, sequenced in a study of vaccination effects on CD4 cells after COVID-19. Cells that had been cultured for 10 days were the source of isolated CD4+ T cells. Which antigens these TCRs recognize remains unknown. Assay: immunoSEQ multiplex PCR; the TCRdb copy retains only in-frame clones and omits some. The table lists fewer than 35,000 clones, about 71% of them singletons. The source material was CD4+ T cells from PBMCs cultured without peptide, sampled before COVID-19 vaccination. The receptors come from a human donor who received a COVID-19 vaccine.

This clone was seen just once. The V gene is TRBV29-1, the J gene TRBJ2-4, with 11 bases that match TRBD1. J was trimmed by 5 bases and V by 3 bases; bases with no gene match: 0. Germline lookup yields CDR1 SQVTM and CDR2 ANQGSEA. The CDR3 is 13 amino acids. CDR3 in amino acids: CSVEGQGENIQYF. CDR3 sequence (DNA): TGCAGCGTTGAGGGACAGGGGGAAAACATTCAGTACTTC.

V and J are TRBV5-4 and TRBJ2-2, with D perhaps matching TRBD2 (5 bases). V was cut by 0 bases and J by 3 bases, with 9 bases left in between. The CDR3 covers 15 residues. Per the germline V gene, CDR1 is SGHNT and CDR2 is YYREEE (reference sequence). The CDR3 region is CASSLVSDDTGELFF. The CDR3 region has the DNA TGTGCCAGCAGCTTGGTTAGCGACGACACCGGGGAGCTGTTTTTT.

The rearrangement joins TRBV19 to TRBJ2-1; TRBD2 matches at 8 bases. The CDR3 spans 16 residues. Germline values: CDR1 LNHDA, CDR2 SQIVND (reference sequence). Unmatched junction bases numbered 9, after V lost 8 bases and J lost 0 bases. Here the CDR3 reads CASGPGGTSSYNEQFF. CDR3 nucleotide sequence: TGTGCCAGTGGACCGGGGGGGACGAGCTCCTACAATGAGCAGTTCTTC.

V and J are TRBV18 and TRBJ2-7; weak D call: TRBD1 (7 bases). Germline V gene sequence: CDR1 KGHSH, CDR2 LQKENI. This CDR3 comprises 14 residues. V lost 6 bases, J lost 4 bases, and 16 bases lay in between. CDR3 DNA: TGTGCCAGCTCGCGGGACAGCAGAGCGTACGAGCAGTACTTC. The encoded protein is CASSRDSRAYEQYF.

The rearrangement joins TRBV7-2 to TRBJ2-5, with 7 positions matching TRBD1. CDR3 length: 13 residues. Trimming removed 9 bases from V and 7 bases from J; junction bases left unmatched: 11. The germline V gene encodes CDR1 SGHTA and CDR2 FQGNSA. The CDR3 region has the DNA TGTGCCAGTGAGGACAGGCCGTATGGGACCCAGTACTTC. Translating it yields CASEDRPYGTQYF. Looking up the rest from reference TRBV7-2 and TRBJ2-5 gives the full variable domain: GAGVSQSPSNKVTEKGKDVELRCDPISGHTALYWYRQSLGQGLEFLIYFQGNSAPDKSGLPSDRFSAERTGGSVSTLTIQRTQQEDSAVYLCASEDRPYGTQYFGPGTRLLVL.

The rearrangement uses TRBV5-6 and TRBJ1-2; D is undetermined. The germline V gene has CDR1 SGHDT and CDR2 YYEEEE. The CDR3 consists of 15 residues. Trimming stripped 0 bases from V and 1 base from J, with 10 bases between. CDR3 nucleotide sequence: TGTGCCAGCAGCTTGGGGTTGGCATATAACTATGGCTACACCTTC. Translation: CASSLGLAYNYGYTF.

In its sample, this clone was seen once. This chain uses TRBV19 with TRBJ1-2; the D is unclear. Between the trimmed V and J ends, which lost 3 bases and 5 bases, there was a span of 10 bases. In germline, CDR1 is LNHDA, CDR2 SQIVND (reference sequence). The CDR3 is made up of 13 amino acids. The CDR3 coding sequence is TGTGCCAGTAGTATCGGACCGGATTATGGCTACACCTTC. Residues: CASSIGPDYGYTF.

CDR3 in amino acids: CASQPGQWVPDQPQHF. CDR3 bases: TGTGCCAGCCAACCCGGTCAGTGGGTTCCCGATCAGCCCCAGCATTTT. V and J are TRBV6-6 and TRBJ1-5; D unclear. With 8 bases removed from V and 5 bases from J, the gap between germline ends came to 22 bases. Germline V lookup: CDR1 MNHNY, CDR2 SVGAGI (reference sequence). The CDR3 consists of 16 residues.

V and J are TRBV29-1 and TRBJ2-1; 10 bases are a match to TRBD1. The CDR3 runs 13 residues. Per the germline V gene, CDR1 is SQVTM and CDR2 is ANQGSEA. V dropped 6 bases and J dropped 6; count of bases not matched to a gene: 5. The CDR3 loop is CSVDRGLGNEQFF. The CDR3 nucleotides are TGCAGCGTCGACAGGGGGCTGGGCAATGAGCAGTTCTTC.

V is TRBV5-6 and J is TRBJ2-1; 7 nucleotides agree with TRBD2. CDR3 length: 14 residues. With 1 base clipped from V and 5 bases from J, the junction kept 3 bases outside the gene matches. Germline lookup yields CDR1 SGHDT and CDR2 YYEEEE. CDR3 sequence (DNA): TGTGCCAGCAGCTTGACTAGCGTTGACAATGAGCAGTTCTTC. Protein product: CASSLTSVDNEQFF.